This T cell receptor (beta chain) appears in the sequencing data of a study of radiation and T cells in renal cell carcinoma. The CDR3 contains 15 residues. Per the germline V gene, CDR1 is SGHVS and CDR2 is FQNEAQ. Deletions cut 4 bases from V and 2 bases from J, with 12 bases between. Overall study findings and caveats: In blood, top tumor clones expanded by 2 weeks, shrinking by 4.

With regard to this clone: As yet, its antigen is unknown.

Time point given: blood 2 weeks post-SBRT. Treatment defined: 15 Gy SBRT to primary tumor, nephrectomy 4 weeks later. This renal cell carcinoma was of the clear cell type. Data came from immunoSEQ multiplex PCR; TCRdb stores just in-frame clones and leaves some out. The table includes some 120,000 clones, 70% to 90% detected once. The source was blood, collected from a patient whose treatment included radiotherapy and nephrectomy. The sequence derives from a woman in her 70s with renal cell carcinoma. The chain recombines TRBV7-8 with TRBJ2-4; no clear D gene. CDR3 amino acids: CASSYEGSTKNIQYF. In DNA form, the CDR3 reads TGTGCCAGCAGCTACGAAGGGTCAACCAAAAACATTCAGTACTTC.